Each of the 11 T cell receptor beta chains below was sequenced from the same sample in a study of T-cell reconstitution after alpha-beta-depleted transplantation in children. Unique molecular identifiers were built into the TCRbeta library. TCRdb redid the calling of the PCR reads with MiXCR, one entry per CDR3 protein. The sample lists around 300,000 distinct CDR3 sequences; roughly a tenth were seen once. Sequenced material: PBMCs, taken before TCRalphabeta/CD19-depleted stem cell transplant. The receptors here all came from a boy under two years old with acute myeloid leukemia, due to receive a stem cell transplant.

This clonotype was recorded many times. The genes are TRBV5-1 and TRBJ2-7, with D possibly being TRBD1 or TRBD2 (5 bases each). The V gene lost 5 bases and the J gene lost 7 bases, with 16 bases spanning the gap. This CDR3 comprises 13 residues. CDR1 and CDR2 from the germline V gene are SGHRS and YFSETQ. DNA for the CDR3: TGCGCCAGCAGGTCCGGGACGAGGGGAGAGCAGTACTTC. It yields the protein CASRSGTRGEQYF.

This clonotype has only a few counts. The gene calls are TRBV7-8 and TRBJ2-1; D is undetermined. V was clipped by 6 bases and J by 7 bases, with 7 bases between them. Germline lookup yields CDR1 SGHVS and CDR2 FQNEAQ. This CDR3 is 11 amino acids long. CDR3 coding DNA: TGTGCCAGCAGATTCAATAATGAGCAGTTCTTC. It codes for CASRFNNEQFF.

This clonotype has a count of ten or more. The chain links TRBV5-1 to TRBJ2-2; D is possibly TRBD2 (6 bases). Deletions cut 0 bases from V and 5 bases from J, with 14 bases between. Looked up from germline, CDR1 is SGHRS and CDR2 is YFSETQ. This CDR3 contains 16 residues. CDR3 in DNA: TGCGCCAGCAGCTTGGGTGCCGGGGGATGGACCGGGGAGCTGTTTTTT. Residues: CASSLGAGGWTGELFF.

The table lists this clonotype with a few counts. The V and J genes are TRBV7-8 and TRBJ1-6, with D tentatively TRBD1 (5 bases). Germline-derived CDR1 and CDR2 are SGHVS and FQNEAQ. The CDR3 contains 14 residues. The V end was cut by 1 base, the J end by 8 bases, with 9 bases between. The CDR3 DNA reads TGTGCCAGCAGCTTAGAATTCAGGGATTCACCCCTCCACTTT. As protein: CASSLEFRDSPLHF.

This clonotype was recorded many times. This chain joins TRBV11-2 and TRBJ2-7; D ambiguous. Germline lookup yields CDR1 SGHAT and CDR2 FQNNGV. CDR3 size: 12 residues. Trimming removed 3 bases at V and 4 bases at J, with 7 bases between. The CDR3: CASSFLRYEQYF. The CDR3 DNA follows: TGTGCCAGCAGCTTTCTGAGGTACGAGCAGTACTTC.

This clonotype was seen repeatedly, ten times or more. The V and J genes are TRBV29-1 and TRBJ2-7, with D perhaps TRBD1 (6 bases). Germline V gene data show CDR1 as SQVTM and CDR2 as ANQGSEA. This CDR3 region has 14 residues. Trimming removed 4 bases from V and 4 bases from J, with 17 bases in between. In nucleotides, the CDR3 is TGCAGCGTTGTGTTTGCCAGGGGAAAGTACGAGCAGTACTTC. Protein product: CSVVFARGKYEQYF.

This clonotype was recorded at least ten times. V gene TRBV20-1 combines with J gene TRBJ2-1; the D gene is possibly TRBD1 (5 bases). The ends were cut back, 6 bases at V and 7 bases at J, with 10 bases in the middle. The CDR3 runs 11 residues. Looked up from germline, CDR1 is DFQATT and CDR2 is SNEGSKA (reference sequence). CDR3 in amino acids: CSARAFNEQFF. CDR3 in DNA: TGCAGTGCCAGGGCCTTTAATGAGCAGTTCTTC.

There are many counts of this clonotype. The chain joins TRBV13 to TRBJ2-5; D not certain. Germline-derived CDR1 and CDR2 are PRHDT and FYEKMQ (reference sequence). V was trimmed by 2 bases and J by 1 base, leaving 8 bases between them. The CDR3 contains 14 residues. The DNA for the CDR3 is TGTGCCAGCAGCTTAACCGGATTCCAAGAGACCCAGTACTTC. Its translation is CASSLTGFQETQYF. The variable domain in full, completed from reference TRBV13 and TRBJ2-5, reads AAGVIQSPRHLIKEKRETATLKCYPIPRHDTVYWYQQGPGQDPQFLISFYEKMQSDKGSIPDRFSAQQFSDYHSELNMSSLELGDSALYFCASSLTGFQETQYFGPGTRLLVL.

This clonotype was seen a handful of times. This chain links TRBV19 with TRBJ2-3, with 13 bases matching TRBD2. The germline V gene has CDR1 LNHDA and CDR2 SQIVND (reference sequence). After removal of 5 bases from V and 0 bases from J, the junction contained 11 bases not matched to a gene. The CDR3 length is 19 residues. CDR3 sequence: CASSPVRLAGGPSTDTQYF. The CDR3 bases are TGTGCCAGTAGTCCCGTTAGACTAGCGGGGGGCCCTAGCACAGATACGCAGTATTTT.

V usage is TRBV12-3 or TRBV12-4 and J usage is TRBJ2-5, with TRBD1 identical over 12 bases. V dropped 3 bases and J dropped 6; count of bases not matched to a gene: 8. The CDR3 loop spans 16 amino acids. The CDR3: CASSFTGTGGWKTQYF. The CDR3 DNA reads TGTGCCAGCAGTTTCACCGGGACAGGGGGCTGGAAGACCCAGTACTTC.

This clonotype came up many times. The chain combines TRBV28 with TRBJ2-5, with D perhaps matching TRBD1 or TRBD2 (5 bases each). The CDR3 runs 14 residues. With 5 bases removed from V and 2 bases from J, the gap between germline ends came to 12 bases. Per germline, CDR1 MDHEN and CDR2 SYDVKM. CDR3 coding DNA: TGTGCCAGCAGTGAAAGGGACGGACAAGAGACCCAGTACTTC. Its translation is CASSERDGQETQYF.